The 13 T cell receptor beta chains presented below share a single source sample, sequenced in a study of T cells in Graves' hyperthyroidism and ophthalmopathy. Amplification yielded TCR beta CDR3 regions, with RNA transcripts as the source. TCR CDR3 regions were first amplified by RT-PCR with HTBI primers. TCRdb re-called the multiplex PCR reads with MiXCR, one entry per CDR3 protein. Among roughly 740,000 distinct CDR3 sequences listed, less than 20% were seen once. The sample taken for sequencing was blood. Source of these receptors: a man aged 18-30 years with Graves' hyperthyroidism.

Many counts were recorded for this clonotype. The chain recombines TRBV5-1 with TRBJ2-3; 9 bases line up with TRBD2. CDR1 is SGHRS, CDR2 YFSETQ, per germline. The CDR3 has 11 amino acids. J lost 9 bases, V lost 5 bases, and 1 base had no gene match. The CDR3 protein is CASRTSGTQYF. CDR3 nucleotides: TGCGCCAGCAGGACTAGCGGAACGCAGTATTTT.

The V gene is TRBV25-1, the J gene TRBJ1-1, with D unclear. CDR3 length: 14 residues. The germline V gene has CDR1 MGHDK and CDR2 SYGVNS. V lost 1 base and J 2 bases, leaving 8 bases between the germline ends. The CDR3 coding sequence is TGTGCCAGCAGTGAATTCACGGATAACACTGAAGCTTTCTTT. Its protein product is CASSEFTDNTEAFF.

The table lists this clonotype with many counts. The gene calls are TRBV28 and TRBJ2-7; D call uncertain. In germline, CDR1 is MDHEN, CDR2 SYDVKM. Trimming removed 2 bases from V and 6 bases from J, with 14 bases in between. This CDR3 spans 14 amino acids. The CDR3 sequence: CASSLGEVLGEQYF. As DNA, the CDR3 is TGTGCCAGCAGTTTAGGTGAAGTGCTAGGCGAGCAGTACTTC.

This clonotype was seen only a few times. This CDR3 is CASSSWASGYGYTF. The DNA for the CDR3 is TGTGCCAGCAGTTCCTGGGCCAGTGGATATGGCTACACCTTC. This rearrangement joins TRBV27 to TRBJ1-2; D not certain. V gave up 4 bases and J gave up 5 bases, with 14 bases separating them. CDR3 length: 14 amino acids. Germline V lookup: CDR1 MNHEY, CDR2 SMNVEV (reference sequence).

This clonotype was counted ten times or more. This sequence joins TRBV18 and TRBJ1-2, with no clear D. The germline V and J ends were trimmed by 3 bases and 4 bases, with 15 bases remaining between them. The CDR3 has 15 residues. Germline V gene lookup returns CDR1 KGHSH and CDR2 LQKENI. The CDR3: CASSPLDEGSYGYTF. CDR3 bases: TGTGCCAGCTCACCCCTGGATGAGGGCAGCTATGGCTACACCTTC.

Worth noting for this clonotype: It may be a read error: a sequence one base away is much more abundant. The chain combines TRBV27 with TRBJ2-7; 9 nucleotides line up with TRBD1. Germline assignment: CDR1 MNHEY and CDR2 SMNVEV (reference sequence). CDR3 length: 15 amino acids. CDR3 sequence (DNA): TGTGCCGGCAGTATCAGCCGGGACAGGGTACACGAGCAGTACTTC. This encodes CAGSISRDRVHEQYF.

The CDR3 loop is CASSPGTGVRDQPQHF. DNA of the CDR3: TGTGCCAGCAGCCCCGGGACAGGGGTTCGTGATCAGCCCCAGCATTTT. J is TRBJ1-5 and V is TRBV6-1, with 10 positions matching TRBD1. V lost 6 bases, J lost 5 bases, and 10 bases stayed unmatched. The CDR3 is made up of 16 amino acids. Germline values: CDR1 MNHNS, CDR2 SASEGT.

The CDR3 reads CSASSDRGYGYTF. DNA for the CDR3: TGCAGCGCCTCATCCGACAGGGGATATGGCTACACCTTC. V is TRBV29-1 and J is TRBJ1-2; 8 bases match TRBD1. The CDR3 contains 13 residues. J gave up 5 bases and V 7 bases, and 9 bases lay outside the gene matches. Germline V gene data show CDR1 as SQVTM and CDR2 as ANQGSEA.

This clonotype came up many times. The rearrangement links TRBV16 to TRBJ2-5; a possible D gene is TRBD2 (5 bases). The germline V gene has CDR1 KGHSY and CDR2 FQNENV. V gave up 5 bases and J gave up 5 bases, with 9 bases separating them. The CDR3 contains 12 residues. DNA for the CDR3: TGTGCCAGCAGCTCCACGGGGGAGACCCAGTACTTC. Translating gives CASSSTGETQYF. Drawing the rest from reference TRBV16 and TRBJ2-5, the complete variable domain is GEEVAQTPKHLVRGEGQKAKLYCAPIKGHSYVFWYQQVLKNEFKFLISFQNENVFDETGMPKERFSAKCLPNSPCSLEIQATKLEDSAVYFCASSSTGETQYFGPGTRLLVL.

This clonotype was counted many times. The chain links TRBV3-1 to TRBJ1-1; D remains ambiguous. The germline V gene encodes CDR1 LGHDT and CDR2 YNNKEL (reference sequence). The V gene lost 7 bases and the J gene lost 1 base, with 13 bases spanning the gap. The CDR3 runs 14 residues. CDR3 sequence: CASNIRLENTEAFF. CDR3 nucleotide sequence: TGTGCCAGCAACATTAGGCTTGAGAACACTGAAGCTTTCTTT.

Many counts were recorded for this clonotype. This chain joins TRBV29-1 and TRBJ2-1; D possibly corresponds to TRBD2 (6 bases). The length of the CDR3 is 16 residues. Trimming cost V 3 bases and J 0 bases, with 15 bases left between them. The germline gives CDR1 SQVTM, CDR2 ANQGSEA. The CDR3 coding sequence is TGCAGCGTTGAGGGGACGCCGGGACTCTCCTACAATGAGCAGTTCTTC. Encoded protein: CSVEGTPGLSYNEQFF.

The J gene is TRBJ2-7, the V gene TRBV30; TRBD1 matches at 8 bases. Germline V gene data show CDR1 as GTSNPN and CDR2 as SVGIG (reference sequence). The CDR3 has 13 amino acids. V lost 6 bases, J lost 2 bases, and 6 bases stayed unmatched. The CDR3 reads CACTGTGPYEQYF. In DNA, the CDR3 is TGTGCCTGTACCGGGACAGGCCCCTACGAGCAGTACTTC.

DNA for the CDR3: TGTGCCAGCAGTTTTGGACAGCTCAATTCACCCCTCCACTTT. Translation gives CASSFGQLNSPLHF. The J gene is TRBJ1-6, the V gene TRBV12-3 or TRBV12-4, with TRBD1 as a possible D gene (6 bases). The CDR3 totals 14 residues. V lost 3 bases, J lost 7 bases, and 10 bases lay in between.